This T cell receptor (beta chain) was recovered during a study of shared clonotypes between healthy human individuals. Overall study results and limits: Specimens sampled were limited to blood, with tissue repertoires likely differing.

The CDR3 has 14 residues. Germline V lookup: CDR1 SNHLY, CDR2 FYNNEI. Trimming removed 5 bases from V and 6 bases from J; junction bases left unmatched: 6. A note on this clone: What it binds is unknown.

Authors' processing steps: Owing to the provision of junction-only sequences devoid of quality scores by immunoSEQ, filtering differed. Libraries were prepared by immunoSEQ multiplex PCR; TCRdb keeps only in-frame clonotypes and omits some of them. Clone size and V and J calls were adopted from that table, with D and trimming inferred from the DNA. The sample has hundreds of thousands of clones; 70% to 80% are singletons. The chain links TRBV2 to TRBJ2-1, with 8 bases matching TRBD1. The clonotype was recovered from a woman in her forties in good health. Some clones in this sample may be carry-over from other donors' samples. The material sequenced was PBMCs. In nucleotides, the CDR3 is TGTGCCAGCAGTCAGGACAGGGTAGGCAATGAGCAGTTCTTC. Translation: CASSQDRVGNEQFF. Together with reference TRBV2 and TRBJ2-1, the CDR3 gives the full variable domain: EPEVTQTPSHQVTQMGQEVILRCVPISNHLYFYWYRQILGQKVEFLVSFYNNEISEKSEIFDDQFSVERPDGSNFTLKIRSTKLEDSAMYFCASSQDRVGNEQFFGPGTRLTVL.